The 10 T cell receptor beta chains below all came from one sample that was sequenced in a study of T cell repertoires in cytomegalovirus infection. Each CDR3 protein gets one entry after TCRdb re-called the reads with MiXCR. The table shows about 60,000 distinct CDR3 sequences, with more than 25% occurring only once. Antigens of these TCRs are unknown. The sample consisted of PBMCs, sequenced either directly or after in vitro stimulation (not recorded which). Every receptor here comes from a human donor in good health (CMV status not recorded). Some clones in this sample may be carry-over from other donors' samples.

The J gene is TRBJ2-7, the V gene TRBV4-1; no clear D gene. There are 15 residues in the CDR3. Germline loops: CDR1 MGHRA, CDR2 YSYEKL. Trimming left V 0 bases short and J 5 bases short, with 14 bases between. The CDR3 reads CASSQDPHSANEQYF. Written as DNA, the CDR3 is TGCGCCAGCAGCCAAGATCCTCATTCGGCCAACGAGCAGTACTTC.

This clonotype turned up a few times. The chain recombines TRBV7-9 with TRBJ2-5; 8 bases are a match to TRBD2. Germline V gene data show CDR1 as SEHNR and CDR2 as FQNEAQ (reference sequence). This CDR3 is built from 14 residues. The ends lost 5 bases at V and 2 bases at J; junction bases unmatched: 4. In nucleotides, the CDR3 is TGTGCCAGCAGCCGCGGGACTAGTCAAGAGACCCAGTACTTC. Its translation is CASSRGTSQETQYF.

J is TRBJ2-5 and V is TRBV10-3; no reliable D call. Germline V gene sequence: CDR1 ENHRY, CDR2 SYGVKD. This CDR3 is built from 11 residues. The ends were cut back, 3 bases at V and 4 bases at J, with 3 bases in the middle. CDR3 DNA: TGTGCCATCAGTGAAGGAGAGACCCAGTACTTC. Amino acid sequence: CAISEGETQYF.

The rearrangement links TRBV12-3 or TRBV12-4 to TRBJ1-3; D is possibly TRBD1 (5 bases). The V gene lost 5 bases and the J gene lost 1 base, with 9 bases spanning the gap. This CDR3 has 14 residues. CDR3 DNA: TGTGCCAGCAGTCTAAGGGGATCTGGAAACACCATATATTTT. Its translation is CASSLRGSGNTIYF.

The table lists this clonotype with a few counts. The CDR3 DNA follows: TGTGCCAGCAGCGTAGGGGTCTTCCCAGATACGCAGTATTTT. Its protein product is CASSVGVFPDTQYF. The genes are TRBV9 and TRBJ2-3; D gene unclear. CDR3 size: 14 residues. Trimming left V 0 bases short and J 4 bases short, with 9 bases between. CDR1 SGDLS and CDR2 YYNGEE come from the germline V gene. The full variable domain, with the rest looked up from reference TRBV9 and TRBJ2-3, is DSGVTQTPKHLITATGQRVTLRCSPRSGDLSVYWYQQSLDQGLQFLIQYYNGEERAKGNILERFSAQQFPDLHSELNLSSLELGDSALYFCASSVGVFPDTQYFGPGTRLTVL.

This clonotype showed up many times. The chain recombines TRBV7-8 with TRBJ1-1; no definite D call. The V end was cut by 1 base, the J end by 1 base, with 4 bases between. CDR3 length: 13 amino acids. Germline-derived CDR1 and CDR2 are SGHVS and FQNEAQ. The DNA for the CDR3 is TGTGCCAGCAGCTTAGGGTGGAACACTGAAGCTTTCTTT. It codes for CASSLGWNTEAFF.

The V and J genes are TRBV7-9 and TRBJ2-7; D gene ambiguous. This CDR3 is built from 12 residues. The germline V gene has CDR1 SEHNR and CDR2 FQNEAQ (reference sequence). Between the trimmed V and J ends, which lost 5 bases and 4 bases, there was a span of 9 bases. The CDR3 region is CASSRDTYEQYF. For the CDR3, the DNA is TGTGCCAGCAGCCGCGACACTTACGAGCAGTACTTC.

The sample holds one count of this clonotype. The chain recombines TRBV6-5 with TRBJ1-1, with TRBD1 matching 12 bases. From germline, CDR1 is MNHEY and CDR2 SVGAGI. Unmatched junction bases numbered 7, after V lost 4 bases and J lost 13 bases. CDR3 length: 13 amino acids. CDR3 amino acids: CASSSGTGGANFF. DNA for the CDR3: TGTGCCAGCAGTTCCGGGACAGGGGGCGCAAATTTCTTT.

This chain uses TRBV6-5 with TRBJ2-7; no clear D. CDR1 is MNHEY and CDR2 is SVGAGI in the germline V gene. Trimming took 0 bases from V and 3 from J, leaving 21 bases between them. CDR3 size: 18 residues. CDR3 residues: CASSYSRTGPLPLYEQYF. In DNA form, the CDR3 reads TGTGCCAGCAGTTACTCGAGGACCGGGCCTTTACCTCTCTACGAGCAGTACTTC.

This sequence joins TRBV25-1 and TRBJ1-4; no firm D call. The V end lost 10 bases, the J end lost 7 bases, and 10 bases lay between the germline ends. The CDR3 extends over 11 amino acids. Germline V lookup: CDR1 MGHDK, CDR2 SYGVNS. CDR3 loop: CATGLGEKLFF. The CDR3 coding sequence is TGTGCCACCGGTTTGGGTGAAAAACTGTTTTTT.